This is a list of T cell receptor beta chains from one sample in a study of cytomegalovirus exposure and HLA in healthy donors. Assay used: immunoSEQ multiplex PCR; TCRdb lists only in-frame clones, some missing. This sample has under 300,000 clones; just under 85% occur once, and the top ten carry 1.5% to 2.5%. The sequencing sample was made of PBMCs. The receptors derive from a woman between 40 and 55 years old in good health and CMV-seropositive. Both conserved end residues are part of each CDR3. Fields, in order: CDR3 protein, CDR3 DNA, D gene, J gene, clone size, V gene. A D gene is named only where the DNA matches it firmly. A clone size is listed for some rows: how often the clone was seen (once, few, many), or a class if it is expanded.

CDR3aa: CASSLSTGIENIQYF
CDR3nt: TGTGCCAGCAGCTTATCGACAGGGATAGAAAACATTCAGTACTTC
d_gene: TRBD1
j_gene: TRBJ2-4
abundance: NA
v_gene: TRBV7-9

CDR3aa: CSVQQGGKTEAFF
CDR3nt: TGCAGCGTGCAACAGGGGGGGAAGACTGAAGCTTTCTTT
d_gene: TRBD1
j_gene: TRBJ1-1
abundance: few
v_gene: TRBV29-1

CDR3aa: CASSLKQGAGTGELFF
CDR3nt: TGTGCCAGCAGCTTAAAACAGGGGGCTGGCACCGGGGAGCTGTTTTTT
d_gene: TRBD1
j_gene: TRBJ2-2
abundance: NA
v_gene: TRBV7-9

CDR3aa: CASRTGGEKLFF
CDR3nt: TGTGCCTCCCGGACAGGGGGTGAAAAACTGTTTTTT
d_gene: TRBD1
j_gene: TRBJ1-4
abundance: NA
v_gene: TRBV27

CDR3aa: CASSLRDRYEQYF
CDR3nt: TGTGCCAGCAGCCTCCGGGACAGATACGAGCAGTACTTC
d_gene: TRBD1
j_gene: TRBJ2-7
abundance: NA
v_gene: TRBV6-5

CDR3aa: CSVAPGQGASEAFF
CDR3nt: TGCAGCGTTGCCCCGGGACAGGGGGCCTCTGAAGCTTTCTTT
d_gene: TRBD1
j_gene: TRBJ1-1
abundance: NA
v_gene: TRBV29-1

CDR3aa: CSSSLADSAPAAGYTF
CDR3nt: TGTTCCAGCAGCTTAGCGGACAGTGCCCCCGCGGCAGGCTACACCTTC
d_gene: NA
j_gene: TRBJ1-2
abundance: NA
v_gene: TRBV7-9

CDR3aa: CATYLWAPTEAFF
CDR3nt: TGTGCCACCTATTTGTGGGCTCCCACTGAAGCTTTCTTT
d_gene: NA
j_gene: TRBJ1-1
abundance: NA
v_gene: TRBV6-1

CDR3aa: CASSRENTEAFF
CDR3nt: TGTGCCAGCAGCCGAGAGAACACTGAAGCTTTCTTT
d_gene: NA
j_gene: TRBJ1-1
abundance: NA
v_gene: TRBV7-2

CDR3aa: CASSPGLATEQYF
CDR3nt: TGTGCCAGCAGCCCGGGACTAGCAACCGAGCAGTACTTC
d_gene: TRBD2
j_gene: TRBJ2-7
abundance: few
v_gene: TRBV6-1

CDR3aa: CASSLSQGNGYTF
CDR3nt: TGTGCCAGCAGTTTATCCCAGGGGAATGGCTACACCTTC
d_gene: NA
j_gene: TRBJ1-2
abundance: NA
v_gene: TRBV28

CDR3aa: CSGFRGERETQYF
CDR3nt: TGCAGCGGATTCAGGGGGGAGAGGGAGACCCAGTACTTC
d_gene: NA
j_gene: TRBJ2-5
abundance: NA
v_gene: TRBV29-1

CDR3aa: CASSYSPGGETQYF
CDR3nt: TGTGCCAGCAGTTACTCCCCAGGGGGGGAGACCCAGTACTTC
d_gene: NA
j_gene: TRBJ2-5
abundance: once
v_gene: TRBV6-5

CDR3aa: CASSHGTAGKLFF
CDR3nt: TGTGCCAGCAGCCACGGGACAGCGGGAAAACTGTTTTTT
d_gene: TRBD1
j_gene: TRBJ1-4
abundance: few
v_gene: TRBV14

CDR3aa: CANPRTDRSNEQFF
CDR3nt: TGTGCCAATCCCCGGACAGACAGGAGCAATGAGCAGTTCTTC
d_gene: NA
j_gene: TRBJ2-1
abundance: NA
v_gene: TRBV30

CDR3aa: CASSKGQPGNTEAFF
CDR3nt: TGTGCCAGCAGCAAGGGACAGCCTGGGAACACTGAAGCTTTCTTT
d_gene: TRBD1
j_gene: TRBJ1-1
abundance: NA
v_gene: TRBV7-2

CDR3aa: CASSLGQDYGYTF
CDR3nt: TGTGCCAGCAGCTTGGGACAGGACTATGGCTACACCTTC
d_gene: TRBD1
j_gene: TRBJ1-2
abundance: NA
v_gene: TRBV7-8

CDR3aa: CASSFLAGYYNEQFF
CDR3nt: TGCGCCAGCAGCTTTTTAGCGGGATACTACAATGAGCAGTTCTTC
d_gene: TRBD2
j_gene: TRBJ2-1
abundance: NA
v_gene: TRBV5-1

CDR3aa: CASRDSSTDTQYF
CDR3nt: TGTGCCAGCCGGGACTCCAGCACAGATACGCAGTATTTT
d_gene: NA
j_gene: TRBJ2-3
abundance: NA
v_gene: TRBV6-1

CDR3aa: CASSLARGGSSYNEQFF
CDR3nt: TGTGCCAGCAGCTTGGCCCGGGGCGGGAGCTCCTACAATGAGCAGTTCTTC
d_gene: TRBD2
j_gene: TRBJ2-1
abundance: NA
v_gene: TRBV5-6

CDR3aa: CASSVTGDINSPLHF
CDR3nt: TGTGCCAGCAGCGTAACAGGGGATATTAATTCACCCCTCCACTTT
d_gene: TRBD1
j_gene: TRBJ1-6
abundance: NA
v_gene: TRBV9

CDR3aa: CASTLAGGSSYNEQFF
CDR3nt: TGTGCCAGCACCCTAGCGGGAGGTAGCTCCTACAATGAGCAGTTCTTC
d_gene: TRBD2
j_gene: TRBJ2-1
abundance: NA
v_gene: TRBV27

CDR3aa: CASSISNEQFF
CDR3nt: TGTGCCAGCAGCATTAGCAATGAGCAGTTCTTC
d_gene: NA
j_gene: TRBJ2-1
abundance: NA
v_gene: TRBV13

CDR3aa: CAWREGRSYEQYF
CDR3nt: TGTGCCTGGAGAGAGGGCAGGTCCTACGAGCAGTACTTC
d_gene: NA
j_gene: TRBJ2-7
abundance: NA
v_gene: TRBV30

CDR3aa: CASSQKTGTGAQPQHF
CDR3nt: TGTGCCAGTAGCCAGAAGACCGGGACAGGGGCTCAGCCCCAGCATTTT
d_gene: TRBD1
j_gene: TRBJ1-5
abundance: NA
v_gene: TRBV19

CDR3aa: CASSLGQVTDTQYF
CDR3nt: TGTGCCAGCAGCTTGGGACAGGTCACAGATACGCAGTATTTT
d_gene: TRBD1
j_gene: TRBJ2-3
abundance: NA
v_gene: TRBV11-3

CDR3aa: CASSDGVTDTQYF
CDR3nt: TGTGCCAGCAGTGACGGGGTCACAGATACGCAGTATTTT
d_gene: NA
j_gene: TRBJ2-3
abundance: NA
v_gene: TRBV6-1

CDR3aa: CASSLGTREDSYEQYF
CDR3nt: TGTGCCAGCAGCTTGGGTACGCGGGAGGACTCCTACGAGCAGTACTTC
d_gene: TRBD2
j_gene: TRBJ2-7
abundance: NA
v_gene: TRBV5-4

CDR3aa: CASSQGTGRYTF
CDR3nt: TGCGCCAGCAGCCAAGGGACAGGGCGCTACACCTTC
d_gene: TRBD1
j_gene: TRBJ1-2
abundance: NA
v_gene: TRBV4-3

CDR3aa: CASSLYGQGAGVETQYF
CDR3nt: TGTGCCAGCAGTTTATATGGGCAGGGGGCGGGTGTCGAGACCCAGTACTTC
d_gene: TRBD1
j_gene: TRBJ2-5
abundance: NA
v_gene: TRBV27

CDR3aa: CASSLLTANSPLHF
CDR3nt: TGTGCCAGCAGCTTACTTACAGCTAATTCACCCCTCCACTTT
d_gene: NA
j_gene: TRBJ1-6
abundance: once
v_gene: TRBV11-2

CDR3aa: CASSLGQAAAEQYF
CDR3nt: TGTGCCAGCAGCCTTGGACAGGCGGCGGCCGAGCAGTACTTC
d_gene: TRBD1
j_gene: TRBJ2-7
abundance: once
v_gene: TRBV7-8

CDR3aa: CASSLDRPYEQYF
CDR3nt: TGTGCCAGCAGCTTAGACAGACCCTACGAGCAGTACTTC
d_gene: NA
j_gene: TRBJ2-7
abundance: NA
v_gene: TRBV7-8

CDR3aa: CASSQDGGLSYNSPLHF
CDR3nt: TGCGCCAGCAGCCAAGACGGGGGTCTCTCCTATAATTCACCCCTCCACTTT
d_gene: NA
j_gene: TRBJ1-6
abundance: few
v_gene: TRBV4-1

CDR3aa: CASSVLDRGNEQFF
CDR3nt: TGTGCCAGCAGCGTCCTAGATCGGGGGAATGAGCAGTTCTTC
d_gene: NA
j_gene: TRBJ2-1
abundance: NA
v_gene: TRBV9

CDR3aa: CASSLGFVGAIENGYTF
CDR3nt: TGTGCCAGCAGCTTAGGATTTGTGGGGGCGATTGAAAATGGCTACACCTTC
d_gene: NA
j_gene: TRBJ1-2
abundance: few
v_gene: TRBV7-9

CDR3aa: CASSRGQQGVNEKLFF
CDR3nt: TGCGCCAGCAGCCGGGGGCAACAGGGGGTCAATGAAAAACTGTTTTTT
d_gene: TRBD1
j_gene: TRBJ1-4
abundance: once
v_gene: TRBV5-1

CDR3aa: CASTIGGFTGANVLTF
CDR3nt: TGTGCCAGCACCATTGGGGGGTTTACTGGGGCCAACGTCCTGACTTTC
d_gene: NA
j_gene: TRBJ2-6
abundance: few
v_gene: TRBV28

CDR3aa: CASSSTVEQYF
CDR3nt: TGTGCCAGCAGTTCGACTGTAGAGCAGTACTTC
d_gene: NA
j_gene: TRBJ2-7
abundance: NA
v_gene: TRBV28

CDR3aa: CASSEEQLTLNTEAFF
CDR3nt: TGTGCCAGCAGTGAAGAACAGCTTACCTTGAACACTGAAGCTTTCTTT
d_gene: NA
j_gene: TRBJ1-1
abundance: NA
v_gene: TRBV2

CDR3aa: CASSQGQQNEQFF
CDR3nt: TGTGCCAGCTCACAGGGACAGCAAAATGAGCAGTTCTTC
d_gene: TRBD1
j_gene: TRBJ2-1
abundance: NA
v_gene: TRBV18

CDR3aa: CTPGWTGVGRLAKNIQYF
CDR3nt: TGCACCCCAGGGTGGACAGGGGTTGGCCGGTTAGCCAAAAACATTCAGTACTTC
d_gene: TRBD1
j_gene: TRBJ2-4
abundance: NA
v_gene: TRBV29-1

CDR3aa: CASGPGNTEAFF
CDR3nt: TGCGCCAGCGGGCCCGGGAACACTGAAGCTTTCTTT
d_gene: NA
j_gene: TRBJ1-1
abundance: NA
v_gene: TRBV4-1

CDR3aa: CSTSWGLEESNEQFF
CDR3nt: TGCAGCACCTCCTGGGGACTAGAAGAATCGAATGAGCAGTTCTTC
d_gene: TRBD2
j_gene: TRBJ2-1
abundance: NA
v_gene: TRBV29-1

CDR3aa: CAWSLQGASDTQYF
CDR3nt: TGTGCCTGGAGTTTACAGGGGGCGTCAGATACGCAGTATTTT
d_gene: TRBD1
j_gene: TRBJ2-3
abundance: few
v_gene: TRBV30

CDR3aa: CASSLADRNQPQHF
CDR3nt: TGTGCCAGCAGCTTAGCGGACAGGAATCAGCCCCAGCATTTT
d_gene: TRBD1
j_gene: TRBJ1-5
abundance: NA
v_gene: TRBV7-6

CDR3aa: CASGALDSSPDNEQFF
CDR3nt: TGTGCCAGCGGAGCCTTGGATTCGTCTCCTGACAATGAGCAGTTCTTC
d_gene: NA
j_gene: TRBJ2-1
abundance: few
v_gene: TRBV28

CDR3aa: CAWTSGRDNEQFF
CDR3nt: TGTGCCTGGACAAGCGGGAGGGATAATGAGCAGTTCTTC
d_gene: TRBD2
j_gene: TRBJ2-1
abundance: NA
v_gene: TRBV30